A selection of T cell receptor beta chains follows, all from one sample in a study of T cell responses to AZD1222 COVID-19 vaccine. Data came from immunoSEQ multiplex PCR; TCRdb stores just in-frame clones and leaves some out. This sample has 100,000 to 150,000 clones, with 80% to 95% found just once. The material sequenced was peripheral blood, taken 28 days after the second AZD1222 dose. All receptors derive from an adult who received the AZD1222 COVID-19 vaccine. Each CDR3 is given with its conserved first and last residue. The D gene is left open where the match is weak. Clone size is stated in some rows and not others, as once, few, many or a class when expanded.

v_gene: TRBV6-2/TRBV6-3
d_gene: .
abundance: .
j_gene: TRBJ2-7
CDR3nt: TGTGCCAGCAGTTACATCAGTTACGAGCAGTACTTC
CDR3aa: CASSYISYEQYF

v_gene: TRBV28
d_gene: .
abundance: .
j_gene: TRBJ2-7
CDR3nt: TGTGCCAGCAGTTTATTTCGGGGCTCCTTCTACGAGCAGTACTTC
CDR3aa: CASSLFRGSFYEQYF

v_gene: TRBV28
d_gene: TRBD2
abundance: .
j_gene: TRBJ2-7
CDR3nt: TGTGCCAGCAGTTTATTTGGGGGAGGGGTGATCGAGCAGTACTTC
CDR3aa: CASSLFGGGVIEQYF

v_gene: TRBV19
d_gene: .
abundance: .
j_gene: TRBJ2-7
CDR3nt: TGTGCCAGTAGTAAGGCGGCAGGGATTTCCTACGAGCAGTACTTC
CDR3aa: CASSKAAGISYEQYF

v_gene: TRBV27
d_gene: .
abundance: .
j_gene: TRBJ2-5
CDR3nt: TGTGCCAGCAGTTTTGGTACCCGAGAGACCCAGTACTTC
CDR3aa: CASSFGTRETQYF

v_gene: TRBV7-2
d_gene: .
abundance: .
j_gene: TRBJ1-2
CDR3nt: TGTGCCAGCAGCTTAGCAGGACCCCACTATGGCTACACCTTC
CDR3aa: CASSLAGPHYGYTF

v_gene: TRBV2
d_gene: TRBD2
abundance: .
j_gene: TRBJ2-1
CDR3nt: TGTGCCAGCAGTGGGACTAGCGGGTTCAATGAGCAGTTCTTC
CDR3aa: CASSGTSGFNEQFF

v_gene: TRBV28
d_gene: TRBD1
abundance: .
j_gene: TRBJ1-6
CDR3nt: TGTGCCAGCAGTGACTCGGACAGGGGATGGAATTCACCCCTCCACTTT
CDR3aa: CASSDSDRGWNSPLHF

v_gene: TRBV18
d_gene: .
abundance: .
j_gene: TRBJ1-3
CDR3nt: TGTGCCAGCTCCGCCGGCCCAGGGACGGGAAACACCATATATTTT
CDR3aa: CASSAGPGTGNTIYF

v_gene: TRBV5-1
d_gene: TRBD1
abundance: few
j_gene: TRBJ1-4
CDR3nt: TGCGCCAGCAGCTTGGAGATGACAGGGGACAAGCCAACTAATGAAAAACTGTTTTTT
CDR3aa: CASSLEMTGDKPTNEKLFF

v_gene: TRBV7-2
d_gene: .
abundance: .
j_gene: TRBJ1-5
CDR3nt: TGTGCCAGCAGCTCCACGGGGAGCAATCAGCCCCAGCATTTT
CDR3aa: CASSSTGSNQPQHF

v_gene: TRBV6-1
d_gene: .
abundance: .
j_gene: TRBJ1-1
CDR3nt: TGTGCCAGCAGTGAAGTTGGCAGCATCACTGAAGCTTTCTTT
CDR3aa: CASSEVGSITEAFF

v_gene: TRBV12-3/TRBV12-4
d_gene: .
abundance: .
j_gene: TRBJ2-7
CDR3nt: TGTGCCAGCAGTTTCAGAGGTGGGGACGAGCAGTACTTC
CDR3aa: CASSFRGGDEQYF

v_gene: TRBV19
d_gene: TRBD1
abundance: .
j_gene: TRBJ2-1
CDR3nt: TGTGCCAGTAGTTATACCGGGACAGGCTCCTACAATGAGCAGTTCTTC
CDR3aa: CASSYTGTGSYNEQFF

v_gene: TRBV5-3
d_gene: .
abundance: .
j_gene: TRBJ1-1
CDR3nt: TGTGCCAGAAGCTTCGGGACATCGAACACTGAAGCTTTCTTT
CDR3aa: CARSFGTSNTEAFF

v_gene: TRBV24-1
d_gene: .
abundance: .
j_gene: TRBJ2-2
CDR3nt: TGTGCCACCAGAGGTACTGCTGACGGGGAGCTGTTTTTT
CDR3aa: CATRGTADGELFF

v_gene: TRBV28
d_gene: .
abundance: .
j_gene: TRBJ1-1
CDR3nt: TGTGCCAGCACAGGGCAGGGAAGGGTTGCGAACACTGAAGCTTTCTTT
CDR3aa: CASTGQGRVANTEAFF

v_gene: TRBV3-1/TRBV3-2
d_gene: .
abundance: .
j_gene: TRBJ1-1
CDR3nt: TGTGCCAGCAGCCAAGAAGGGCGGCACGGTGAAGCTTTCTTT
CDR3aa: CASSQEGRHGEAFF

v_gene: TRBV3-1/TRBV3-2
d_gene: TRBD2
abundance: .
j_gene: TRBJ2-1
CDR3nt: TGTGCCAGCAGCCATTTTGCTAGCGGAGTATACAATGAGCAGTTCTTC
CDR3aa: CASSHFASGVYNEQFF

v_gene: TRBV19
d_gene: .
abundance: .
j_gene: TRBJ1-2
CDR3nt: TGTGCCAGTAGGAGCAGCACCTATGGCTACACCTTC
CDR3aa: CASRSSTYGYTF

v_gene: TRBV7-2
d_gene: .
abundance: .
j_gene: TRBJ1-3
CDR3nt: TGTGCCAGCAGCTTTAGGGGTGCTGGAAACACCATATATTTT
CDR3aa: CASSFRGAGNTIYF

v_gene: TRBV10-3
d_gene: .
abundance: .
j_gene: TRBJ1-1
CDR3nt: TGTGCCACCCAAGGGGGGACCATTGAAGCTTTCTTT
CDR3aa: CATQGGTIEAFF

v_gene: TRBV29-1
d_gene: .
abundance: few
j_gene: TRBJ2-7
CDR3nt: TGCAGCGTGGGTCCCGCTGGTGGCTACGAGCAGTACTTC
CDR3aa: CSVGPAGGYEQYF

v_gene: TRBV18
d_gene: .
abundance: once
j_gene: TRBJ1-2
CDR3nt: TGTGCCAGCTCACCAAACCAGGGCGGAATGTATGGCTACACCTTC
CDR3aa: CASSPNQGGMYGYTF

v_gene: TRBV21-1
d_gene: .
abundance: .
j_gene: TRBJ2-1
CDR3nt: TGTGCCAGCAGCAAACCTCTAGCGGGAGTCAATAATGAGCAGTTCTTC
CDR3aa: CASSKPLAGVNNEQFF

v_gene: TRBV6-4
d_gene: .
abundance: .
j_gene: TRBJ2-3
CDR3nt: TGTGCCAGCAGTGACAGGGAGGAAGATACGCAGTATTTT
CDR3aa: CASSDREEDTQYF

v_gene: TRBV6-6
d_gene: .
abundance: .
j_gene: TRBJ2-6
CDR3nt: TGTGCCAGCAGTTCCAGCGATTATGGGGCCAACGTCCTGACTTTC
CDR3aa: CASSSSDYGANVLTF

v_gene: TRBV2
d_gene: .
abundance: .
j_gene: TRBJ2-7
CDR3nt: TGTGCCAGCGATGGCCCCCTGAACGCCGGCGAGCAGTACTTC
CDR3aa: CASDGPLNAGEQYF

v_gene: TRBV28
d_gene: .
abundance: .
j_gene: TRBJ2-7
CDR3nt: TGTGCCAGCAGTTTATTGGGAGTCACCTACGAGCAGTACTTC
CDR3aa: CASSLLGVTYEQYF

v_gene: TRBV3-1/TRBV3-2
d_gene: .
abundance: .
j_gene: TRBJ1-1
CDR3nt: TGTGCCAGCAGTCGGGGGGGGATCGCCACTGAAGCTTTCTTT
CDR3aa: CASSRGGIATEAFF

v_gene: TRBV7-9
d_gene: .
abundance: .
j_gene: TRBJ2-2
CDR3nt: TGTGCCAGCAGCTTAGTAAGGGGTACCGGGGAGCTGTTTTTT
CDR3aa: CASSLVRGTGELFF

v_gene: TRBV7-9
d_gene: TRBD1
abundance: .
j_gene: TRBJ1-2
CDR3nt: TGTGCCAGCAGCACATCCGGGACAGGGAACTATGGCTACACCTTC
CDR3aa: CASSTSGTGNYGYTF

v_gene: TRBV10-3
d_gene: .
abundance: .
j_gene: TRBJ2-1
CDR3nt: TGTGCCATCAGTGAAGAGGAGAGATCCGAGCAGTTCTTC
CDR3aa: CAISEEERSEQFF

v_gene: TRBV6-5
d_gene: TRBD1
abundance: .
j_gene: TRBJ1-1
CDR3nt: TGTGCCAGCACCGTCTACAGGGGGGCTGAAGCTTTCTTT
CDR3aa: CASTVYRGAEAFF

v_gene: TRBV9
d_gene: TRBD1
abundance: .
j_gene: TRBJ2-3
CDR3nt: TGTGCCAGCAGCGTTGCAGGGGGCACGCAGTATTTT
CDR3aa: CASSVAGGTQYF

v_gene: TRBV7-2
d_gene: TRBD2
abundance: .
j_gene: TRBJ2-7
CDR3nt: TGTGCCAGCAGCTCCGGGACTAGAGTCTACGAGCAGTACTTC
CDR3aa: CASSSGTRVYEQYF

v_gene: TRBV4-3
d_gene: .
abundance: .
j_gene: TRBJ2-1
CDR3nt: TGCGCCAGCAGCCAAGACCCCAGCTCCTACAATGAGCAGTTCTTC
CDR3aa: CASSQDPSSYNEQFF

v_gene: TRBV9
d_gene: TRBD1
abundance: .
j_gene: TRBJ1-5
CDR3nt: TGTGCCAGCAGCGGGCCGGGACAGTACAATCAGCCCCAGCATTTT
CDR3aa: CASSGPGQYNQPQHF

v_gene: TRBV6-2/TRBV6-3
d_gene: .
abundance: .
j_gene: TRBJ1-1
CDR3nt: TGTGCCAGCAGTTACCCCTTCGGGCTGCCCGGTGGGATGAACACTGAAGCTTTCTTT
CDR3aa: CASSYPFGLPGGMNTEAFF

v_gene: TRBV4-2
d_gene: TRBD2
abundance: .
j_gene: TRBJ2-3
CDR3nt: TGTGCCAGCAGCCAGACGGGGGGGCGGGCAGATACGCAGTATTTT
CDR3aa: CASSQTGGRADTQYF